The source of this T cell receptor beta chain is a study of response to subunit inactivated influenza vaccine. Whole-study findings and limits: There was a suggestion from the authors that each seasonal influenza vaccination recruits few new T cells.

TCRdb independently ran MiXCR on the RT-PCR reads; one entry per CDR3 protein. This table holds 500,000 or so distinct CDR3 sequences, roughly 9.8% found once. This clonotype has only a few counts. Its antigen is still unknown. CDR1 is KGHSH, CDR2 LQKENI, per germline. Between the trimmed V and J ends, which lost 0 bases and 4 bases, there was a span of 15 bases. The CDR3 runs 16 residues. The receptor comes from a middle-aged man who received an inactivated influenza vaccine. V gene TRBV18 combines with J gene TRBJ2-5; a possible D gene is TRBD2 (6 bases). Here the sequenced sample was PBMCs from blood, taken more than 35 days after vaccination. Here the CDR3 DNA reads TGTGCCAGCTCACCACCGAACCTAGCGCTGAGAGAGACCCAGTACTTC. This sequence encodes CASSPPNLALRETQYF.